This T cell receptor (beta chain) was identified in a study of CD8 T cells in ankylosing spondylitis. Study observations and caveats: Ankylosing spondylitis blood seemed to carry a telltale TCR beta motif made of several highly homologous variants.

The CDR3 has 12 amino acids. Deletions cut 0 bases from V and 4 bases from J, with 6 bases between. Germline V gene sequence: CDR1 DFQATT, CDR2 SNEGSKA (reference sequence). A note on this clonotype: Its matching antigen is unknown.

Quantitative barcoded 5'-RACE was used to prepare TCR beta libraries. TCRdb passed the 5' RACE reads through MiXCR, listing each CDR3 protein once. There are some 270,000 distinct CDR3 sequences in the sample; approximately 30% occur only once, and approximately 4.6% lies in the top ten. The receptor comes from a male donor with ankylosing spondylitis or in good health (not recorded which). Material for sequencing was blood, either unsorted or a sorted T cell fraction (not recorded which). V gene TRBV20-1 combines with J gene TRBJ2-5, with D unclear. CDR3 loop: CSARDRPETQYF. In DNA, the CDR3 is TGCAGTGCTAGAGACAGGCCAGAGACCCAGTACTTC.